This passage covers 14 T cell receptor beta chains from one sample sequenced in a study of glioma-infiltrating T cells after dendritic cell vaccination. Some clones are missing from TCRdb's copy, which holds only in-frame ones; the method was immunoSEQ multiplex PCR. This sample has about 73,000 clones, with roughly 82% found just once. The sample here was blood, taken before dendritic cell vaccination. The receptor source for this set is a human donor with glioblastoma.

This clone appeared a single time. The CDR3 DNA reads as TGTGCCAGCAGCCGCGGACTAGCGTCGTACAATGAGCAGTTCTTC. Translating gives CASSRGLASYNEQFF. The rearrangement joins TRBV7-2 to TRBJ2-1, with 9 bases identical to TRBD2. After removal of 5 bases from V and 4 bases from J, the junction contained 6 bases not matched to a gene. CDR1 and CDR2 (germline): SGHTA, FQGNSA. The CDR3 has 15 residues.

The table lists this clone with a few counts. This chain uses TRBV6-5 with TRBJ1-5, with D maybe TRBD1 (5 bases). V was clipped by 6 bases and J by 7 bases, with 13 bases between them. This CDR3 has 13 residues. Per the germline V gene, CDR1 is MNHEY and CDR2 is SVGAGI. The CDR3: CASRTVQGQPQHF. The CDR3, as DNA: TGTGCCAGCAGGACAGTGCAAGGCCAGCCCCAGCATTTT.

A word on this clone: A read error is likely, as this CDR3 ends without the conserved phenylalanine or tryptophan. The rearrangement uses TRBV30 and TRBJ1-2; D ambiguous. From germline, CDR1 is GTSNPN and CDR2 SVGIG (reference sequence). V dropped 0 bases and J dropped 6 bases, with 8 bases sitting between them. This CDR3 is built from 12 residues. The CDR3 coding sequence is TGTGCCTGGAGTGTTCGGAGCGATGGCTACACCCTC. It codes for CAWSVRSDGYTL.

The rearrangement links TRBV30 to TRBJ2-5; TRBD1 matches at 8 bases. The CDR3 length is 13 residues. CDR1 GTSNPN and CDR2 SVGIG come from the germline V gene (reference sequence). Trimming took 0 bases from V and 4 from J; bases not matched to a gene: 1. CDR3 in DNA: TGTGCCTGGAGTGTACAGGGGGGAGAGACCCAGTACTTC. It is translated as CAWSVQGGETQYF.

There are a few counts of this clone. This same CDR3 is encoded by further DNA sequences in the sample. The CDR3: CASSFYSNQPQHF. CDR3 nucleotides: TGTGCCAGCAGTTTCTATAGCAATCAGCCCCAGCATTTT. The rearrangement joins TRBV27 to TRBJ1-5, with D uncertain. The V gene lost 3 bases and the J gene lost 0 bases, with 3 bases spanning the gap. This CDR3 has 13 amino acids. Looked up from germline, CDR1 is MNHEY and CDR2 is SMNVEV (reference sequence).

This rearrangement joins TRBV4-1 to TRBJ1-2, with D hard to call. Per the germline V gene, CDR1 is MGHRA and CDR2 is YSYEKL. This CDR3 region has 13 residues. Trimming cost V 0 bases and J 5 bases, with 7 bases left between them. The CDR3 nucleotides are TGCGCCAGCAGCCAAGATTCGGTATATGGCTACACCTTC. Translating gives CASSQDSVYGYTF.

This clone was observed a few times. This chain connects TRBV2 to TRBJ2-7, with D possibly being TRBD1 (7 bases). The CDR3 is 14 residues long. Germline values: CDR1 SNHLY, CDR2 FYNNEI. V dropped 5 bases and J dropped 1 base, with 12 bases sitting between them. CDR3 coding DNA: TGTGCCAGCAGTCCGACAGGGACTTCCTACGAGCAGTACTTC. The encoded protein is CASSPTGTSYEQYF.

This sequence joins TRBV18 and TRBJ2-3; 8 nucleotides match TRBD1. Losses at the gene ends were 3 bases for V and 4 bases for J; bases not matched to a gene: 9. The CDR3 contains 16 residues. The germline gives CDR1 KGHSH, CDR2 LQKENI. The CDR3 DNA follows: TGTGCCAGCTCACCGCCAGGACAGGGTGTTGCAGATACGCAGTATTTT. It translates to CASSPPGQGVADTQYF.

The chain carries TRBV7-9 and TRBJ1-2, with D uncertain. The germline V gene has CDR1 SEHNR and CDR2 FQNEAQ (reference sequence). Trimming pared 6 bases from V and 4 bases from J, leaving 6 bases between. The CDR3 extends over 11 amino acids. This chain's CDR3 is CASSPGYGYTF. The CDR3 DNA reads TGTGCCAGCAGTCCGGGCTATGGCTACACCTTC.

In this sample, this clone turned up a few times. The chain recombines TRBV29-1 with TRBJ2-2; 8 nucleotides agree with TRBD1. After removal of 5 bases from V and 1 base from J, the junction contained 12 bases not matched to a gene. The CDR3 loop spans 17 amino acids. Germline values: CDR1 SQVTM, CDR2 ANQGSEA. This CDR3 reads CSVFPTTGGKNTGELFF. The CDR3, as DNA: TGCAGCGTTTTCCCGACCACAGGGGGAAAGAACACCGGGGAGCTGTTTTTT.

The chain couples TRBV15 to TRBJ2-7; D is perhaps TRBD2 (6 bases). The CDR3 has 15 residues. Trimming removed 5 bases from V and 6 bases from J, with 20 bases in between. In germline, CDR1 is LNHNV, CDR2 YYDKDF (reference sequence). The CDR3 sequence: CATSPGQAGLGEQYF. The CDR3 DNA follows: TGTGCCACCAGCCCAGGCCAGGCGGGGTTAGGCGAGCAGTACTTC.

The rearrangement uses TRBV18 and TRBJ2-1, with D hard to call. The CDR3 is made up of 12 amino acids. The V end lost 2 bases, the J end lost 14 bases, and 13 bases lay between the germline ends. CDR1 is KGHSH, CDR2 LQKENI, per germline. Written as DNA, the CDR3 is TGTGCCAGCTCACCAAGTGATCAGGATAAGTTCTTC. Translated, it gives CASSPSDQDKFF.

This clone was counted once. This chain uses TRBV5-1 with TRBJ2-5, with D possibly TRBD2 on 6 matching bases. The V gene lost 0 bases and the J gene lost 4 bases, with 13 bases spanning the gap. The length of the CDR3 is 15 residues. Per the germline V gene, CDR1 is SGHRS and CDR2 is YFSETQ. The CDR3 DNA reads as TGCGCCAGCAGCTTGGGGCTTGGGCGGGGAGAGACCCAGTACTTC. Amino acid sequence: CASSLGLGRGETQYF.

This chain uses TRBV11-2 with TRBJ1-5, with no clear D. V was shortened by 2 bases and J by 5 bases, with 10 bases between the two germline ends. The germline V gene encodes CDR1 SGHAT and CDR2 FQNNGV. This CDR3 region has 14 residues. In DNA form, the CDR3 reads TGTGCCAGCAGCTTAAGCCCGGGTGATCAGCCCCAGCATTTT. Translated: CASSLSPGDQPQHF.